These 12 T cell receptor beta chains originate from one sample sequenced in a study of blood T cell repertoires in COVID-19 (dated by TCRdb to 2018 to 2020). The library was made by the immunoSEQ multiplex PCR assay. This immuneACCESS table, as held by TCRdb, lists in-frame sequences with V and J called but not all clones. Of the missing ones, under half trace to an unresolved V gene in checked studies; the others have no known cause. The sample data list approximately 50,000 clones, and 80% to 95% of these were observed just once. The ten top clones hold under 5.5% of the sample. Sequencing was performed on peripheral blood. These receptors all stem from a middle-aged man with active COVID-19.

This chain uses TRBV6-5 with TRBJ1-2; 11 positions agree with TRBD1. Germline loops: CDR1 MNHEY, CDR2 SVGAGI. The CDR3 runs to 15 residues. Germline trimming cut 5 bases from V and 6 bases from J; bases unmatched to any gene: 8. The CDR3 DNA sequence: TGTGCCAGCAGTCGCGACGGACAGGGGGCGAATGGCTACACCTTC. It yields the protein CASSRDGQGANGYTF.

This CDR3 is CASSYGTSVEPQHF. CDR3 nucleotides: TGTGCCAGCAGTTACGGGACATCAGTTGAGCCCCAGCATTTT. The chain uses TRBV7-8 and TRBJ1-5; D might be TRBD1 (6 bases). The V end was cut by 6 bases, the J end by 8 bases, with 17 bases between. This CDR3 has 14 amino acids. In germline, CDR1 is SGHVS, CDR2 FQNEAQ.

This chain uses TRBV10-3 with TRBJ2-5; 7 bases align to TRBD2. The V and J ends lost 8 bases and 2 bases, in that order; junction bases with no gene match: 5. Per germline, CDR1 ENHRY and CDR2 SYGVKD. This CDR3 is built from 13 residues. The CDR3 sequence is CAIGGREQETQYF. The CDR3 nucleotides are TGTGCCATCGGGGGGAGGGAGCAAGAGACCCAGTACTTC.

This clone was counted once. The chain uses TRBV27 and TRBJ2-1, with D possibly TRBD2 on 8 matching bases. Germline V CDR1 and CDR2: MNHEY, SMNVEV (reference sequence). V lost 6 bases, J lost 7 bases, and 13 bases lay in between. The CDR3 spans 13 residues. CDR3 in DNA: TGTGCCAGCAGAGGGGGCGGGGGGAATGAGCAGTTCTTC. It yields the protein CASRGGGGNEQFF.

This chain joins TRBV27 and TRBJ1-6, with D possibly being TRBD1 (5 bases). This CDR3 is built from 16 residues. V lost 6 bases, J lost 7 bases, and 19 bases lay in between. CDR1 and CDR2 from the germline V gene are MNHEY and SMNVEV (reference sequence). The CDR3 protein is CASSTLGGWSNSPLHF. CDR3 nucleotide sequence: TGTGCCAGCAGCACCCTGGGGGGGTGGAGCAATTCACCCCTCCACTTT.

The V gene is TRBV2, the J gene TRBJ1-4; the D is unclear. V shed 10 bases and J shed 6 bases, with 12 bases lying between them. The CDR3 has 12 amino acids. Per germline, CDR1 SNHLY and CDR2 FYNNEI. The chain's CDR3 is CANGVADEKLFF. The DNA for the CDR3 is TGTGCCAACGGGGTTGCGGATGAAAAACTGTTTTTT.

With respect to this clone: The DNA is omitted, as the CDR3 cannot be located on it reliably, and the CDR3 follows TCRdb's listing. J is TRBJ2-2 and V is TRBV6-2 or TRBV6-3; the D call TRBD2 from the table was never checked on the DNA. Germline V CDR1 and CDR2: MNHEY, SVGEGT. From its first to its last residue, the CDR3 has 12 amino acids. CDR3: CASSFGAGELFF.

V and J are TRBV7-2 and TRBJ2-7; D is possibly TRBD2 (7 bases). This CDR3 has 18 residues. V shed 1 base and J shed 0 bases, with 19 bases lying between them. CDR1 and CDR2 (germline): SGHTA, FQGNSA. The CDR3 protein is CASSLVGGPLTNSYEQYF. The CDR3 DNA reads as TGTGCCAGCAGCTTAGTGGGGGGGCCCCTAACCAACTCCTACGAGCAGTACTTC.

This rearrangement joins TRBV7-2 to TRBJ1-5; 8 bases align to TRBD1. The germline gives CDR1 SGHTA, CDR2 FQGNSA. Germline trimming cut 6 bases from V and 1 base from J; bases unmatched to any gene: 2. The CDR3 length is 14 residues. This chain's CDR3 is CASRQGGSNQPQHF. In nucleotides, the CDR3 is TGTGCCAGCAGACAGGGGGGCAGCAATCAGCCCCAGCATTTT.

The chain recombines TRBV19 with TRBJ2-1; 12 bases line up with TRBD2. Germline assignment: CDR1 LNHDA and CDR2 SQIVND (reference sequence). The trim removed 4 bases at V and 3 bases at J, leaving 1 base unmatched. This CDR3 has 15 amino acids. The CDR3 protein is CASSKTSGSYNEQFF. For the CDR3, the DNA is TGTGCCAGTAGTAAGACTAGCGGGAGCTACAATGAGCAGTTCTTC.

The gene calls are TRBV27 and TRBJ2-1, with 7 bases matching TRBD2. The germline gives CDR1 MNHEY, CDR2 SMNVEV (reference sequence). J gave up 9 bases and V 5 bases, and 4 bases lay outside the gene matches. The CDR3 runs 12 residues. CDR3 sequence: CASSPRGVEQFF. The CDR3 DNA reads TGTGCCAGCAGTCCCCGGGGGGTTGAGCAGTTCTTC.

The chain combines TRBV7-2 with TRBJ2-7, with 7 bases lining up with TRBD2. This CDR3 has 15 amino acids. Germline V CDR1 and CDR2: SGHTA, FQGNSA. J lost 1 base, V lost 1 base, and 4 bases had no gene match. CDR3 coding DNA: TGTGCCAGCAGCTTAGGGGGGGGAGGGTCCTACGAGCAGTACTTC. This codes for CASSLGGGGSYEQYF.